Below are 9 T cell receptor beta chains sequenced from a single sample in a study of CD8+CD57+ T cells in acquired aplastic anemia. Genomic DNA templated the TCR beta VDJ and CDR3 profiling. TCRdb re-called the reads with MiXCR, one entry per CDR3 protein. The sample comprises fewer than 200,000 distinct CDR3 sequences, 60% to 70% of which are singletons, and under 60% rests with the top ten. Source material: sorted CD4+, CD8+, or CD8+CD57+ T cells (not recorded which) from PBMCs. The receptors shown here come from a human donor in good health.

CDR3 amino acids: CASSYTGGTQPQHF. In DNA form, the CDR3 reads TGTGCCAGCAGCTACACAGGGGGAACTCAGCCCCAGCATTTT. The chain has TRBV7-2 and TRBJ1-5; TRBD1 matches at 8 bases. The CDR3 spans 14 residues. Germline V CDR1 and CDR2: SGHTA, FQGNSA. V was clipped by 4 bases and J by 6 bases; unmatched bases: 5.

The V gene is TRBV4-1, the J gene TRBJ1-6; 9 bases are shared with TRBD1. The V and J ends lost 1 base and 9 bases, in that order; junction bases with no gene match: 4. In germline, CDR1 is MGHRA, CDR2 YSYEKL. The CDR3 has 15 residues. CDR3 loop: CASSQGGTGISPLHF. CDR3 DNA sequence: TGCGCCAGCAGCCAAGGCGGGACAGGGATTTCACCCCTCCACTTT.

The V gene is TRBV25-1, the J gene TRBJ1-2; D ambiguous. The CDR3 extends over 15 amino acids. The germline CDR1 and CDR2 sequences are MGHDK and SYGVNS. V was trimmed by 3 bases and J by 0 bases, leaving 11 bases between them. In DNA, the CDR3 is TGTGCCAGCAGTGACCCTAACCCATCTAACTATGGCTACACCTTC. Its protein is CASSDPNPSNYGYTF.

This clonotype came up many times. The chain has TRBV24-1 and TRBJ2-1, with D perhaps TRBD2 (6 bases). The CDR3 loop spans 16 amino acids. Germline-derived CDR1 and CDR2 are KGHDR and SFDVKD. V was cut by 0 bases and J by 6 bases, with 14 bases left in between. CDR3 in DNA: TGTGCCACCAGTGATTTGCCCGGGAGCCGGGGCAATGAGCAGTTCTTC. Residues: CATSDLPGSRGNEQFF.

At least ten counts were recorded for this clonotype. The chain links TRBV14 to TRBJ1-1; tentatively, D is TRBD1 (6 bases). Germline values: CDR1 SGHDN, CDR2 FVKESK. The CDR3 spans 14 residues. The ends were cut back, 1 base at V and 5 bases at J, with 11 bases in the middle. Written as DNA, the CDR3 is TGTGCCAGCAGCCAAGGGATAGGGGGGACTGAAGCTTTCTTT. Encoded protein: CASSQGIGGTEAFF.

The chain joins TRBV24-1 to TRBJ2-1; TRBD2 is a possible D gene (5 bases). CDR1 and CDR2 from the germline V gene are KGHDR and SFDVKD. The CDR3 has 14 amino acids. V lost 5 bases and J 2 bases, leaving 9 bases between the germline ends. CDR3 in DNA: TGTGCCACCAGTGCGGGGATCCCCTACAATGAGCAGTTCTTC. Translating gives CATSAGIPYNEQFF.

CDR3: CASIPSRASNQPQHF. Here the CDR3 DNA reads TGTGCCAGCATCCCTAGCAGAGCGAGCAATCAGCCCCAGCATTTT. The chain uses TRBV2 and TRBJ1-5; unclear D gene. The CDR3 sequence is 15 residues long. Trimming removed 7 bases from V and 1 base from J, with 14 bases in between. CDR1 and CDR2 from the germline V gene are SNHLY and FYNNEI.

The V and J genes are TRBV20-1 and TRBJ2-2; D gene unclear. This CDR3 has 13 residues. CDR1 and CDR2 (germline): DFQATT, SNEGSKA (reference sequence). V was cut by 2 bases and J by 0 bases, with 4 bases left in between. CDR3 in DNA: TGCAGTGCTAGATGGACGAACACCGGGGAGCTGTTTTTT. Translation: CSARWTNTGELFF.

This sequence joins TRBV2 and TRBJ1-1, with D perhaps TRBD1 (6 bases). Germline CDR1 reads SNHLY; CDR2 reads FYNNEI. CDR3 length equals 14 residues. V was clipped by 1 base and J by 8 bases, with 14 bases between them. The CDR3 region has the DNA TGTGCCAGCAGTGAAGAGGGCAGGGGTAACGAAGCTTTCTTT. Translation gives CASSEEGRGNEAFF.